These T cell receptor beta chains were read from a single sample in a study of blood T cell repertoires in COVID-19. TCRdb's table, derived via immunoSEQ multiplex PCR, lists solely in-frame clones and lacks some. Seen here are some 290,000 clones, 85% to 90% observed once, and the top ten hold around 12%. The sample consisted of peripheral blood. The source is a woman aged 25 to 39 with COVID-19, enrolled during active disease. Both conserved end residues are part of each CDR3. The D gene is left open where the match is weak. The listing skips clone size in some rows; elsewhere it reads once, few, many or a size class.

abundance	j_gene	d_gene	len	v_gene	CDR3aa	CDR3nt
few	TRBJ2-7	TRBD2	14	TRBV27	CASSWTSGDYEQYF	TGTGCCAGCAGTTGGACTAGCGGGGACTACGAGCAGTACTTC
-	TRBJ1-6	TRBD1	14	TRBV13	CASSPRGRDSPLHF	TGTGCCAGCAGCCCCAGGGGGCGGGATTCACCCCTCCACTTT
-	TRBJ2-3	TRBD2	15	TRBV10-2	CASSPIAGWTDTQYF	TGCGCCAGCAGTCCTATAGCGGGGTGGACAGATACGCAGTATTTT
-	TRBJ1-6	TRBD1	14	TRBV5-4	CASSFGQGLSPLHF	TGTGCCAGCAGCTTTGGACAGGGGTTGTCACCCCTCCACTTT
-	TRBJ2-1	TRBD2	20	TRBV10-1	CASIGGEGLAGGPERDEQFF	TGCGCCAGCATTGGGGGTGAGGGACTAGCGGGGGGGCCCGAAAGGGATGAGCAGTTCTTC
once	TRBJ1-2	TRBD1	16	TRBV7-2	CASSSGRTGLDYGYTF	TGTGCCAGCAGCTCCGGACGGACAGGGCTCGACTATGGCTACACCTTC
-	TRBJ1-2	TRBD1	15	TRBV5-6	CASSSVDRGEYGYTF	TGTGCCAGCAGCTCCGTCGACAGGGGGGAATATGGCTACACCTTC
many	TRBJ2-1	TRBD1	17	TRBV6-4	CASSEQHSGQGDNEQFF	TGTGCCAGCAGTGAACAGCATTCGGGACAGGGGGACAATGAGCAGTTCTTC
-	TRBJ1-1	-	13	TRBV5-1	CASHKPGNTEAFF	TGCGCCAGCCATAAGCCGGGAAACACTGAAGCTTTCTTT
few	TRBJ2-1	TRBD1	13	TRBV7-9	CASSFRGFSEQFF	TGTGCCAGCAGCTTCAGGGGGTTCAGTGAGCAGTTCTTC
-	TRBJ2-5	TRBD2	14	TRBV5-4	CASSFSGGRETQYF	TGTGCCAGCAGCTTTAGCGGGGGCAGGGAGACCCAGTACTTC
few	TRBJ1-6	-	14	TRBV5-4	CASSLGPFNSPLHF	TGTGCCAGCAGCTTGGGGCCATTTAATTCACCCCTCCACTTT
-	TRBJ2-7	TRBD1	14	TRBV6-2/TRBV6-3	CASSLGTVPYEQYF	TGTGCCAGCAGTTTGGGGACAGTACCCTACGAGCAGTACTTC
-	TRBJ2-2	-	13	TRBV5-6	CASSLYAGGELFF	TGTGCCAGCAGCTTATACGCGGGCGGGGAGCTGTTTTTT
-	TRBJ1-2	TRBD1	13	TRBV19	CASRTGEDYGYTF	TGTGCCAGTAGGACAGGGGAGGACTATGGCTACACCTTC
-	TRBJ1-2	TRBD1	12	TRBV5-1	CASSSRGDGYTF	TGCGCCAGCAGCTCCAGGGGGGATGGCTACACCTTC
few	TRBJ2-5	-	14	TRBV14	CASSLNRAQETQYF	TGTGCCAGCAGCCTTAACAGGGCCCAAGAGACCCAGTACTTC
-	TRBJ2-3	TRBD1	16	TRBV9	CASSVVRDRRTDTQYF	TGTGCCAGCAGCGTAGTTCGGGACAGGCGCACAGATACGCAGTATTTT
-	TRBJ2-7	TRBD2	14	TRBV27	CASSRPGLADEQYF	TGTGCCAGCAGTCGTCCGGGACTAGCGGACGAGCAGTACTTC
-	TRBJ2-7	TRBD1	15	TRBV3-1/TRBV3-2	CASSQDTRGTIRQYF	TGTGCCAGCAGCCAAGATACCAGGGGGACAATAAGGCAGTACTTC
-	TRBJ2-5	-	16	TRBV7-9	CASSLTGRRRSETQYF	TGTGCCAGCAGCTTAACCGGAAGGAGACGGTCAGAGACCCAGTACTTC
-	TRBJ2-7	-	14	TRBV18	CASSQAVGVGEQYF	TGTGCCAGCTCCCAAGCAGTAGGGGTGGGCGAGCAGTACTTC
-	TRBJ2-7	-	14	TRBV5-5	CASSLVRDSYEQYF	TGTGCCAGCAGCTTGGTGCGGGACTCCTACGAGCAGTACTTC
-	TRBJ1-3	-	15	TRBV25-1	CASSEAGYSGNTIYF	TGTGCCAGCAGTGAGGCAGGGTACTCTGGAAACACCATATATTTT
-	TRBJ2-1	TRBD2	14	TRBV5-1	CASSLAGVNNEQFF	TGCGCCAGCAGCCTAGCGGGGGTAAACAATGAGCAGTTCTTC
-	TRBJ2-7	-	13	TRBV19	CASSQTDSYEQYF	TGTGCCAGTAGCCAAACTGACAGCTACGAGCAGTACTTC
once	TRBJ2-3	TRBD2	15	TRBV2	CASVRTSGGVDTQYF	TGTGCCAGCGTGAGGACTAGCGGGGGGGTAGATACGCAGTATTTT
-	TRBJ2-7	TRBD1	15	TRBV2	CASSSPTGGAYEQYF	TGTGCCAGCAGCAGCCCGACAGGGGGCGCCTACGAGCAGTACTTC
-	TRBJ2-7	TRBD1	17	TRBV4-1	CASSQQDWTGGQYEQYF	TGCGCCAGCAGCCAACAAGATTGGACAGGGGGTCAATACGAGCAGTACTTC
-	TRBJ2-3	TRBD2	16	TRBV6-5	CASSYDGRGGTDTQYF	TGTGCCAGCAGTTACGACGGGCGGGGGGGCACAGATACGCAGTATTTT
-	TRBJ2-4	-	16	TRBV2	CASKRSGVEAKNIQYF	TGTGCCAGCAAGAGGTCAGGGGTCGAGGCCAAAAACATTCAGTACTTC
few	TRBJ2-2	-	15	TRBV5-5	CASSYSGTNTGELFF	TGTGCCAGCAGCTATAGCGGAACGAACACCGGGGAGCTGTTTTTT
-	TRBJ2-1	-	15	TRBV6-6	CASTTGTSGNNEQFF	TGTGCCAGCACTACGGGTACATCGGGTAACAATGAGCAGTTCTTC
-	TRBJ2-7	-	17	TRBV4-1	CASSRLAPGQMLYEQYF	TGCGCCAGCAGCCGTCTAGCGCCGGGACAGATGCTCTACGAGCAGTACTTC
-	TRBJ2-7	TRBD2	14	TRBV28	CASNGEGFSYEQYF	TGTGCCAGCAACGGGGAGGGCTTCTCCTACGAGCAGTACTTC
few	TRBJ2-7	-	12	TRBV10-1	CASSKDNYEQYF	TGCGCCAGCAGCAAAGACAACTACGAGCAGTACTTC
-	TRBJ1-6	TRBD1	15	TRBV25-1	CASSEGLVRGSPLHF	TGTGCCAGCAGTGAGGGTCTAGTCAGGGGGTCACCCCTCCACTTT
-	TRBJ1-4	-	15	TRBV5-5	CASSAETVPYEKLFF	TGTGCCAGCAGTGCTGAGACAGTACCTTACGAAAAACTGTTTTTT
-	TRBJ2-1	-	13	TRBV4-1	CASSQDPSGEQFF	TGCGCCAGCAGCCAAGATCCTTCAGGTGAGCAGTTCTTC
once	TRBJ2-3	TRBD1	15	TRBV27	CASSPVGQIANTQYF	TGTGCCAGCAGTCCCGTGGGACAGATCGCGAATACGCAGTATTTT
-	TRBJ2-3	TRBD1	18	TRBV18	CASSPFQTGGSGTDTQYF	TGTGCCAGCTCACCCTTCCAAACAGGGGGCTCAGGCACAGATACGCAGTATTTT
-	TRBJ2-6	TRBD1	17	TRBV7-8	CASSSPGQSSGANVLTF	TGTGCCAGCAGCTCGCCGGGACAGAGCTCTGGGGCCAACGTCCTGACTTTC
-	TRBJ1-1	TRBD1	14	TRBV18	CASSPRQGNTEAFF	TGTGCCAGCTCACCCCGACAGGGGAACACTGAAGCTTTCTTT
-	TRBJ2-3	-	13	TRBV18	CASSPTGFDTQYF	TGTGCCAGCTCACCAACAGGGTTCGATACGCAGTATTTT
-	TRBJ2-2	-	12	TRBV30	CAWYARRGELFF	TGTGCCTGGTACGCTCGCCGGGGGGAGCTGTTTTTT